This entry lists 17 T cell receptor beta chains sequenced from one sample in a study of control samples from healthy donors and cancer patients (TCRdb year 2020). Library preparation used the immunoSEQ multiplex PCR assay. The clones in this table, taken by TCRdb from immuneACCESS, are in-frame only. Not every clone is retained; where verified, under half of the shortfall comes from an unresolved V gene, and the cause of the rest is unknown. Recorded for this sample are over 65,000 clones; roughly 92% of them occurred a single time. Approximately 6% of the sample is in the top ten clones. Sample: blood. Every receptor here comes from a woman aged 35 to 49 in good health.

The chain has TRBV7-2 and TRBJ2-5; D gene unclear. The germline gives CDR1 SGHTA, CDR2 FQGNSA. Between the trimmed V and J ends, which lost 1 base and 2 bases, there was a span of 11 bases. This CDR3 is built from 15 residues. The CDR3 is CASSLVANLQETQYF. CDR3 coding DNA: TGTGCCAGCAGCTTAGTTGCCAATCTACAAGAGACCCAGTACTTC.

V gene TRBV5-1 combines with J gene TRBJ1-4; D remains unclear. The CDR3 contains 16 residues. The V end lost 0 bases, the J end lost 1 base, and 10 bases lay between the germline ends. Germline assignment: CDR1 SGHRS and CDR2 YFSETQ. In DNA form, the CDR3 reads TGCGCCAGCAGCTTGGCCATCGGACTAACTAATGAAAAACTGTTTTTT. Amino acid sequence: CASSLAIGLTNEKLFF.

In DNA, the CDR3 is TGCGCCAGCAGCGCCCCGGGACAGCGCACAGATACGCAGTATTTT. Translation gives CASSAPGQRTDTQYF. The rearrangement links TRBV5-1 to TRBJ2-3, with TRBD1 identical over 7 bases. With V trimmed by 4 bases and J by 1 base, 6 bases remained unmatched. The CDR3 totals 15 residues. Germline loops: CDR1 SGHRS, CDR2 YFSETQ.

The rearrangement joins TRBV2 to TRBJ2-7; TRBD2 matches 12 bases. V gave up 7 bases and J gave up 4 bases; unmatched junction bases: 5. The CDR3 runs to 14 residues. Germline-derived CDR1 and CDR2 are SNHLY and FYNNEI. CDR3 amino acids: CASKRTSGDYEQYF. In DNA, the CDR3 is TGTGCCAGCAAGCGGACTAGCGGGGATTACGAGCAGTACTTC.

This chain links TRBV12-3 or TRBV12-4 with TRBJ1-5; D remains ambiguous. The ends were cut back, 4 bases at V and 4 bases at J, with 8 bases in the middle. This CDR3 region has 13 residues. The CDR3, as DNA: TGTGCCAGCAGTTCCGTCTCGAATCAGCCCCAGCATTTT. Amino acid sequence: CASSSVSNQPQHF.

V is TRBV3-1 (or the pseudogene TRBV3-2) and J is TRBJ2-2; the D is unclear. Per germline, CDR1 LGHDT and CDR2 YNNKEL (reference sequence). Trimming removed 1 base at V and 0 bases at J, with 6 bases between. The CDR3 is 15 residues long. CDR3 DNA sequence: TGTGCCAGCAGCCAAGGGCACTCGAACACCGGGGAGCTGTTTTTT. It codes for CASSQGHSNTGELFF.

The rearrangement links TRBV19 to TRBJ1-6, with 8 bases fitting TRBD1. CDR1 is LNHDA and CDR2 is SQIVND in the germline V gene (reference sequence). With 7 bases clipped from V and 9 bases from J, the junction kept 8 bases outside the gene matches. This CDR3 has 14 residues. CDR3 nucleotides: TGTGCCAGTACCCAGACAGGGGAAGGTTCACCCCTCCACTTT. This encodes CASTQTGEGSPLHF.

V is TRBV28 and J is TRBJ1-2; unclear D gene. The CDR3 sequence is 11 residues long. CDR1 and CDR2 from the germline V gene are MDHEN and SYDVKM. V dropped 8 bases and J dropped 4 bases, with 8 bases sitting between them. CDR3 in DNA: TGTGCCAGCGGCTCTTTCTATGGCTACACCTTC. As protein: CASGSFYGYTF.

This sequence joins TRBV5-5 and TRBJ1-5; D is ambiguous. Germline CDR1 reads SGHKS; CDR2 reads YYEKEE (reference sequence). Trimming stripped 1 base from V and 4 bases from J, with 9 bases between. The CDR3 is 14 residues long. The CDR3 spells CASSLSGKNQPQHF. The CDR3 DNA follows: TGTGCCAGCAGCTTGAGTGGTAAGAATCAGCCCCAGCATTTT.

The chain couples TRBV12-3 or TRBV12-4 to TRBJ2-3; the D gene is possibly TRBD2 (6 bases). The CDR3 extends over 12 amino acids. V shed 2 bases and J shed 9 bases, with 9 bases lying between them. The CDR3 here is CASSLIGGTQYF. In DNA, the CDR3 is TGTGCCAGCAGTTTAATTGGGGGGACGCAGTATTTT.

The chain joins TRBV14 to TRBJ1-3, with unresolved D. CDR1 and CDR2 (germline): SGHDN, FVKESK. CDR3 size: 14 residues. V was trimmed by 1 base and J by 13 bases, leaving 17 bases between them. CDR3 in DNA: TGTGCCAGCAGCCAAGTCTCCGGCCCCGGGGTTATATATTTT. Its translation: CASSQVSGPGVIYF.

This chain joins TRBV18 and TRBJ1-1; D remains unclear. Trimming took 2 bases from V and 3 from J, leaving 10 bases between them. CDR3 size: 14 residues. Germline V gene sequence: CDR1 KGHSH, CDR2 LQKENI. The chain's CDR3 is CASSPAGKDTEAFF. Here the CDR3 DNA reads TGTGCCAGCTCACCAGCAGGAAAGGACACTGAAGCTTTCTTT.

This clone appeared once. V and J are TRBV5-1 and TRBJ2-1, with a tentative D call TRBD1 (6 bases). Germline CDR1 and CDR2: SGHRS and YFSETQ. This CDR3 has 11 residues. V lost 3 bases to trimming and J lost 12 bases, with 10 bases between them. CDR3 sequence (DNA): TGCGCCAGCAGCTCCCAGGGGTGGCAGTTCTTC. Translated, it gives CASSSQGWQFF.

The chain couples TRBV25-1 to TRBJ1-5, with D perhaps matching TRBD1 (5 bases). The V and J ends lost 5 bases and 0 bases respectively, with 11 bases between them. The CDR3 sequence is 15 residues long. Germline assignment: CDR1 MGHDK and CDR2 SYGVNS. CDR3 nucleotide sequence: TGTGCCAGCAGTAAAGGGGCGTATAGCAATCAGCCCCAGCATTTT. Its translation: CASSKGAYSNQPQHF.

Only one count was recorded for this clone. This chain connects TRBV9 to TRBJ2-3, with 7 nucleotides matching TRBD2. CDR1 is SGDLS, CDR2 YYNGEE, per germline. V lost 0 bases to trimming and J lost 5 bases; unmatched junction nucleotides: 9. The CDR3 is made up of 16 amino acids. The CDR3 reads CASSVGGEGLGDTQYF. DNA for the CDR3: TGTGCCAGCAGCGTAGGTGGGGAGGGGTTGGGAGATACGCAGTATTTT.

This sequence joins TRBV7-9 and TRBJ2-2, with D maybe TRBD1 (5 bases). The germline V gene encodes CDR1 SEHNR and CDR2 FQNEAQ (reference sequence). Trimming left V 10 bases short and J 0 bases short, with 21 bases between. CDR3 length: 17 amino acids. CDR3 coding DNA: TGTGCCATGCCGTTGACAGACCCTTTCGCGAACACCGGGGAGCTGTTTTTT. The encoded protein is CAMPLTDPFANTGELFF.

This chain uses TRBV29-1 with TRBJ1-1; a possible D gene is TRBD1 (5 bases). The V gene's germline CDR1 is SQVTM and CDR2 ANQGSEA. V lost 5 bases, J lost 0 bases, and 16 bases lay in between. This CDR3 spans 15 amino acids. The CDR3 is CSVSPPGALNTEAFF. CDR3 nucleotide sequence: TGCAGCGTTTCTCCCCCCGGGGCTTTGAACACTGAAGCTTTCTTT.